This T cell receptor (beta chain) emerged from a study of blood T cell repertoires in COVID-19. In the study overall: In each case, the material was cDNA or gDNA derived from T cells, B-cell-depleted T cells, or PBMCs.

Clinical history reported by participants formed the basis on which cohorts were assigned. The length of the CDR3 is 15 residues. The germline CDR1 and CDR2 sequences are SGDLS and YYNGEE. J lost 5 bases, V lost 2 bases, and 7 bases had no gene match. The data were produced by immunoSEQ multiplex PCR, yet TCRdb's version contains in-frame clones alone and is incomplete. In the table there are under 350,000 clones, roughly nine tenths of which are singletons. Of note for this clone: The same CDR3 arises from other DNA sequences in this sample as well.

The chain couples TRBV9 to TRBJ2-1, with TRBD2 matching 7 bases. Sequenced material: PBMCs or T cells enriched from blood (not recorded which). The receptor was isolated from a woman between 40 and 55 years old who had recovered from COVID-19. CDR3 nucleotide sequence: TGTGCCAGCAGCGTTTCCGGGAGCGGGAACAATGAGCAGTTCTTC. This translates into CASSVSGSGNNEQFF. Full variable domain (outside the CDR3, taken from reference TRBV9 and TRBJ2-1): DSGVTQTPKHLITATGQRVTLRCSPRSGDLSVYWYQQSLDQGLQFLIQYYNGEERAKGNILERFSAQQFPDLHSELNLSSLELGDSALYFCASSVSGSGNNEQFFGPGTRLTVL.